This TCR beta chain was captured in a study of T-cell reconstitution after alpha-beta-depleted transplantation in children. There are many counts of this clonotype. The CDR3 consists of 14 residues. V lost 3 bases, J lost 8 bases, and 14 bases lay in between. Preparation of the TCRbeta library used unique molecular identifiers. TCRdb re-derived calls from the PCR reads in MiXCR, one entry per CDR3 protein. Here the sample spans some 390,000 distinct CDR3 sequences, over 20% being singletons. This TCR was recovered from a human donor who donated a stem cell graft to a child with acute myeloid leukemia. The chain employs TRBV12-3 or TRBV12-4 and TRBJ2-1; D uncertain. Sequences were derived from PBMCs from the stem cell graft donor, sampled from the stem cell graft. The CDR3 sequence is CASSFNSIWDEQFF. The DNA of the CDR3 is TGTGCCAGCAGTTTTAACAGTATCTGGGATGAGCAGTTCTTC.